A selection of T cell receptor beta chains follows, all from one sample in a study of T-cell reconstitution after alpha-beta-depleted transplantation in children. One entry per CDR3 protein results from TCRdb running MiXCR on the PCR reads. The table shows 250,000 to 300,000 distinct CDR3 sequences, with about a tenth occurring only once. The specimen comprised PBMCs, sampled before TCRalphabeta/CD19-depleted stem cell transplant. Receptors originate from a boy in the first two years of life with acute myeloid leukemia, due to receive a stem cell transplant. CDR3s include the opening cysteine and the closing phenylalanine or tryptophan. The order of the fields is D gene, J gene, clone size, V gene, CDR3 DNA, CDR3 protein. D genes are given only for firm matches. Part of the rows lack a size; the others show once, few, many or a class for expanded clones.

>.|TRBJ1-2|.|TRBV4-2
TGTGCCAGCAGCGCTGGGCGCCGCTATGGCTACACCTTC
CASSAGRRYGYTF
>.|TRBJ1-5|many|TRBV20-1
TGCAGTGCTAGAGATGGCGGGGGCAATCAGCCCCAGCATTTT
CSARDGGGNQPQHF
>TRBD1|TRBJ2-1|many|TRBV6-5
TGTGCCAGCAGTTTCGACAGGGGGAATGAGCAGTTCTTC
CASSFDRGNEQFF
>TRBD2|TRBJ2-1|many|TRBV5-1
TGCGCCAGCAGCTTGGAACCGGGACTAGCGGGAGGGCCTTTCTACAATGAGCAGTTCTTC
CASSLEPGLAGGPFYNEQFF
>TRBD2|TRBJ2-7|.|TRBV7-6
TGTGCCAGCAGCTTAGACAACCCCCTGGGGGGGAAGCAGTACTTC
CASSLDNPLGGKQYF
>.|TRBJ2-1|many|TRBV6-2/TRBV6-3
TGTGCCAGCAGTTACCTAGCTGGCTACAATGAGCAGTTCTTC
CASSYLAGYNEQFF
>.|TRBJ2-2|many|TRBV6-1
TGTGCCAGCAGTGCTGACGGGGAGCTGTTTTTT
CASSADGELFF
>TRBD1|TRBJ2-2|few|TRBV19
TGTGCCAGTATAGGACAGGGATCCACCGGGGAGCTGTTTTTT
CASIGQGSTGELFF
>.|TRBJ2-7|many|TRBV7-8
TGTGCCAGCAGCTCCTCAGAGGGCAGGCCCTACGAGCAGTACTTC
CASSSSEGRPYEQYF
>.|TRBJ1-1|many|TRBV30
TGTGCCTGGAGTGTACGTGGGGGCTGGACTGAAGCTTTCTTT
CAWSVRGGWTEAFF
>.|TRBJ2-7|many|TRBV12-3/TRBV12-4
TGTGCCAGCAGTCGTCGACACACCTACGAGCAGTACTTC
CASSRRHTYEQYF
>.|TRBJ2-2|few|TRBV7-9
TGTGCCAGCAGCTTAGCTGGGTTCGCGAACACCGGGGAGCTGTTTTTT
CASSLAGFANTGELFF
>.|TRBJ2-3|many|TRBV5-1
TGCGCCAGCAGCTTGAAGATGGGCACAGATACGCAGTATTTT
CASSLKMGTDTQYF
>TRBD2|TRBJ2-2|many|TRBV24-1
TGTGCCACCAGTGACGTCGGGACTAGCGGGAGGACCGGGGAGCTGTTTTTT
CATSDVGTSGRTGELFF
>.|TRBJ2-7|few|TRBV6-6
TGTGCCAGCAGTACAGAGGCCTACGAGCAGTACTTC
CASSTEAYEQYF
>.|TRBJ1-1|.|TRBV28
TGTGCCAGCAGCTCTCACGGGTGTCGGACTGAAGCTTTCTTT
CASSSHGCRTEAFF
>TRBD2|TRBJ2-1|many|TRBV6-2/TRBV6-3
TGTGCCAGCGGGACCTTAGCGGGAGGGCGTCCTAATGAGCAGTTCTTC
CASGTLAGGRPNEQFF
>.|TRBJ2-7|.|TRBV3-1
TGTGCCAGCAGCCAAGATACGGAGGTTCCCGAGCAGTACTTC
CASSQDTEVPEQYF
>.|TRBJ2-7|many|TRBV12-3/TRBV12-4
TGTGCCAGCAGTTTCGGACAGCAATACGAGCAGTACTTC
CASSFGQQYEQYF
>TRBD2|TRBJ2-2|.|TRBV6-5
TGTGCCAGCAGTTACCGGATTAGCGGGAGGACGAACACCGGGGAGCTGTTTTTT
CASSYRISGRTNTGELFF
>TRBD1|TRBJ2-7|.|TRBV7-3
TGTGCCAGCAGCTTGCAGGGGGCCTCCTACGAGCGGTACTTC
CASSLQGASYERYF
>.|TRBJ2-5|many|TRBV6-1
TGTGCCAGCAGTATCCCGGGTAGCGGTGAAGAGACCCAGTACTTC
CASSIPGSGEETQYF
>.|TRBJ2-7|many|TRBV6-1
TGTGCCAGCAGTGAATACAACGAGCAGTACTTC
CASSEYNEQYF
>.|TRBJ2-1|many|TRBV4-1
TGCGCCAGCAGCCAAGATGGGTGGGGTTTGAGGTTCTTC
CASSQDGWGLRFF
>.|TRBJ1-3|many|TRBV29-1
TGCAGCGTTGAGGCCCGTGCCTCTGGAAACACCATATATTTT
CSVEARASGNTIYF
>TRBD1|TRBJ1-1|many|TRBV6-5
TGTGCCAGCAGTTACTCGGACAGGAGTGGCACTGAAGCTTTCTTT
CASSYSDRSGTEAFF
>.|TRBJ1-5|many|TRBV28
TGTGCCAGCAGTTTATTGAGGTTCGGGAGGGGCAGCCAGCCCCAGCATTTT
CASSLLRFGRGSQPQHF
>.|TRBJ1-6|many|TRBV20-1
TGCAGTGCTAGAGGGACTGGCAGGGTAGGATCACCCCTCCACTTT
CSARGTGRVGSPLHF
>TRBD2|TRBJ2-7|many|TRBV5-1
TGCGCCAGCAGCTTGGGTTTCCCTAGCGGTGTCTACGAGCAGTACTTC
CASSLGFPSGVYEQYF
>.|TRBJ2-3|many|TRBV7-3
TGTGCCAGCAGCTTAACAGCGTCTAGCACAGATACGCAGTATTTT
CASSLTASSTDTQYF
>.|TRBJ2-5|many|TRBV5-1
TGCGCCAGCAGCGAACTGGGGGAGACCCAGTACTTC
CASSELGETQYF
>.|TRBJ2-5|many|TRBV28
TGTGCCAGCAGTTTTAATGCGGGATGGAACCAAGAGACCCAGTACTTC
CASSFNAGWNQETQYF
>TRBD2|TRBJ2-1|many|TRBV19
TGTGCCACCTTAGCGGGAGGGTCCTACAATGAGCAGTTCTTC
CATLAGGSYNEQFF
>TRBD2|TRBJ2-5|.|TRBV4-1
TGCGCCAGCAGCCAAGTTAGTGGCGGGAGGGCCGGTGAGACCCAGTACTTC
CASSQVSGGRAGETQYF
>TRBD2|TRBJ2-3|many|TRBV7-9
TGTGCCAGCAGCTACGCTAGCGGGAGGTCAACAGATACGCAGTATTTT
CASSYASGRSTDTQYF
>TRBD1|TRBJ2-7|few|TRBV18
TGTGCCAGCTCATTTACAGGGGACGAGCAGTACTTC
CASSFTGDEQYF
>.|TRBJ2-3|many|TRBV7-3
TGTGCCAGCAGCTTAATTCCCGTAGCGGTCTCTAGCACAGATACGCAGTATTTT
CASSLIPVAVSSTDTQYF
>TRBD1|TRBJ2-7|.|TRBV5-6
TGTGCCAGCAGCTTGGAGCTGACAGGGGTAACCTACGAGCAGTACTTC
CASSLELTGVTYEQYF
>TRBD1|TRBJ2-3|many|TRBV29-1
TGCAGCGTACCTGACAGGGGGCTAGATACGCAGTATTTT
CSVPDRGLDTQYF
>TRBD1|TRBJ2-2|many|TRBV12-3/TRBV12-4
TGTGCCAGCAGCGGACAGGGGGCGCAAAGGGAGCTGTTTTTT
CASSGQGAQRELFF
>.|TRBJ1-1|many|TRBV7-2
TGTGCCAGCAGCTTGTTGGGTAGAGCTTTCTTT
CASSLLGRAFF